Listed below are T cell receptor beta chains from one sample, sequenced in a study of PD-1 blockade in classical Hodgkin lymphoma. The table came from immunoSEQ multiplex PCR; TCRdb's copy has only in-frame clones and leaves some out. The sample consists of 25,000 to 30,000 clones, roughly 65% of them appearing once. The sequenced sample was peripheral blood mononuclear cells (PBMCs), obtained before the second cycle of nivolumab. These receptors came from a human donor with classical Hodgkin lymphoma. Both conserved end residues are part of each CDR3. Each record gives: D gene, V gene, clone size, J gene, CDR3 protein, CDR3 DNA. The D gene is left open where the match is weak. Size values are once, few and many counts, or a class for expanded clones, and some rows have none.

TRBD2	TRBV18	few	TRBJ2-7	CASSPSPAGAYEQYF	TGTGCCAGCTCACCGTCGCCAGCGGGGGCCTACGAGCAGTACTTC
TRBD1	TRBV4-3	.	TRBJ1-1	CASSPTGEEAFF	TGCGCCAGCAGCCCGACAGGGGAGGAAGCTTTCTTT
.	TRBV7-2	.	TRBJ1-4	CASSPSRISNEKLFF	TGTGCCAGCAGCCCTTCGAGGATCTCTAATGAAAAACTGTTTTTT
TRBD1	TRBV28	few	TRBJ1-2	CASSPRDSYGYTF	TGTGCCAGCAGTCCCCGGGACAGCTATGGCTACACCTTC
TRBD1	TRBV6-5	.	TRBJ1-1	CASSRQGGSEAFF	TGTGCCAGCAGCCGACAGGGCGGTTCTGAAGCTTTCTTT
.	TRBV11-2	.	TRBJ2-3	CASSLIGVGRKHTDTQYF	TGTGCCAGCAGCTTAATAGGGGTGGGGAGGAAACACACAGATACGCAGTATTTT
TRBD1	TRBV5-4	.	TRBJ2-7	CASSRDRGQQEQYF	TGTGCCAGCAGCCGGGACAGGGGGCAGCAAGAGCAGTACTTC
TRBD1	TRBV5-6	.	TRBJ1-2	CASSSRDRGSNGYTF	TGTGCCAGCAGCTCCCGGGACAGGGGTTCCAATGGCTACACCTTC
.	TRBV6-5	once	TRBJ1-2	CASSYSIGNYGYTF	TGTGCCAGCAGTTACTCGATCGGTAACTATGGCTACACCTTC
TRBD1	TRBV6-5	.	TRBJ1-4	CASSSPGGGNEKLFF	TGTGCCAGCAGTTCCCCAGGGGGAGGGAATGAAAAACTGTTTTTT
TRBD1	TRBV2	once	TRBJ1-3	CASSETDRVGNTIYF	TGTGCCAGCAGTGAGACAGACAGGGTTGGAAACACCATATATTTT
TRBD2	TRBV9	.	TRBJ2-3	CASSVGVSGGAFTDTQYF	TGTGCCAGCAGCGTAGGTGTTAGCGGGGGGGCCTTCACAGATACGCAGTATTTT
.	TRBV28	.	TRBJ2-1	CASSRHSNTNEQFF	TGTGCCAGCAGTCGCCACTCTAATACCAATGAGCAGTTCTTC
.	TRBV18	once	TRBJ1-5	CASSPAAGANQPQHF	TGTGCCAGCTCACCAGCGGCAGGGGCCAATCAGCCCCAGCATTTT
.	TRBV6-6	.	TRBJ1-3	CASTGDGYSGNTIYF	TGTGCCAGCACGGGTGACGGGTACTCTGGAAACACCATATATTTT
.	TRBV25-1	.	TRBJ2-7	CASSFPAGGIYEQYF	TGTGCCAGCAGCTTTCCCGCCGGGGGCATCTACGAGCAGTACTTC
TRBD2	TRBV2	.	TRBJ2-1	CASSRTSGRSNEQFF	TGTGCCAGCAGCAGGACTAGCGGGAGGTCCAATGAGCAGTTCTTC
.	TRBV28	.	TRBJ1-1	CASSPPGDTEAFF	TGTGCCAGCAGTCCACCGGGGGACACTGAAGCTTTCTTT
TRBD1	TRBV19	few	TRBJ1-4	CASGAGGYEKLFF	TGTGCCAGTGGGGCAGGGGGCTATGAAAAACTGTTTTTT
.	TRBV11-2	once	TRBJ2-7	CASGDKSYEQYF	TGTGCCAGCGGGGACAAGTCCTACGAGCAGTACTTC
TRBD1	TRBV5-1	.	TRBJ2-1	CASSLGTGYNEQFF	TGCGCCAGCAGTCTAGGGACAGGGTACAATGAGCAGTTCTTC
TRBD2	TRBV28	.	TRBJ2-1	CASSTLAGVGVNNEQFF	TGTGCCAGCAGTACACTAGCGGGAGTGGGGGTGAACAATGAGCAGTTCTTC
.	TRBV5-1	.	TRBJ2-6	CASSLDAQGSGANVLTF	TGCGCCAGCAGCTTGGACGCACAGGGATCTGGGGCCAACGTCCTGACTTTC
.	TRBV28	.	TRBJ1-2	CASSSLGDYGYTF	TGTGCCAGCAGCTCCCTTGGGGACTATGGCTACACCTTC
.	TRBV28	.	TRBJ2-3	CASTPQTNTDTQYF	TGTGCCAGCACACCGCAGACCAACACAGATACGCAGTATTTT
TRBD2	TRBV10-3	.	TRBJ2-5	CAIRTGGVETQYF	TGTGCCATCCGGACGGGGGGGGTAGAGACCCAGTACTTC
.	TRBV11-3	.	TRBJ2-1	CASSLDGGPNNEQFF	TGTGCCAGCAGCTTAGATGGGGGCCCTAACAATGAGCAGTTCTTC
.	TRBV2	once	TRBJ2-5	CASSRQIQETQYF	TGTGCCAGCAGTCGACAGATCCAAGAGACCCAGTACTTC
.	TRBV28	.	TRBJ2-7	CASGSLGYF	TGTGCCAGTGGCTCATTAGGATACTTC
TRBD1	TRBV5-1	once	TRBJ2-3	CASSLARTGSDTQYF	TGCGCCAGCAGCTTGGCCCGGACAGGGTCGGATACGCAGTATTTT
.	TRBV15	medium-sized	TRBJ2-7	CATSIGKNYEQYF	TGTGCCACCAGCATTGGGAAGAACTACGAGCAGTACTTC
.	TRBV4-3	few	TRBJ1-1	CASSQDLNQEGTEAFF	TGCGCCAGCAGCCAAGACTTAAATCAAGAAGGAACTGAAGCTTTCTTT
TRBD2	TRBV10-3	.	TRBJ2-1	CATIAGAGEQFF	TGTGCCACCATAGCGGGAGCGGGTGAGCAGTTCTTC
.	TRBV28	.	TRBJ2-7	CASSLSGARYF	TGTGCCAGCAGTTTATCGGGGGCGCGGTACTTC
TRBD1	TRBV29-1	.	TRBJ1-1	CSVAGQGSSQAFF	TGCAGCGTAGCTGGACAGGGTTCATCCCAAGCTTTCTTT
.	TRBV28	.	TRBJ1-1	CASSLGGILNTEAFF	TGTGCCAGCAGTTTAGGGGGCATACTGAACACTGAAGCTTTCTTT
TRBD2	TRBV19	few	TRBJ2-3	CASSSGLAGAFTDTQYF	TGTGCCAGTAGTAGCGGACTAGCGGGGGCCTTCACAGATACGCAGTATTTT
.	TRBV28	.	TRBJ1-2	CTSIDVARYGYTF	TGTACCAGCATCGACGTGGCACGCTATGGCTACACCTTC
TRBD2	TRBV30	.	TRBJ2-5	CAWSREGIQETQYF	TGTGCCTGGAGTAGGGAGGGTATCCAAGAGACCCAGTACTTC
.	TRBV5-1	.	TRBJ1-4	CASSLQGSNEKLFF	TGCGCCAGCAGCTTGCAGGGGAGTAATGAAAAACTGTTTTTT
.	TRBV2	.	TRBJ2-3	CASSEWDRLRDTQYF	TGTGCCAGCAGTGAATGGGACCGCCTAAGGGATACGCAGTATTTT
TRBD1	TRBV6-5	few	TRBJ1-4	CASRTGGSEKLFF	TGTGCCAGCAGGACAGGGGGCAGTGAAAAACTGTTTTTT
TRBD1	TRBV13	.	TRBJ1-1	CASSLGLIRDREAFF	TGTGCCAGCAGCTTAGGCCTAATACGGGACAGGGAAGCTTTCTTT
.	TRBV30	few	TRBJ1-2	CAWREGLRNGYTF	TGTGCCTGGAGGGAAGGCCTAAGGAATGGCTACACCTTC
TRBD2	TRBV29-1	.	TRBJ2-1	CSVAPLTSGRAGRNEQFF	TGCAGCGTTGCTCCACTAACTAGCGGGAGGGCCGGACGCAATGAGCAGTTCTTC
.	TRBV19	.	TRBJ1-5	CASSRGGSNQPQHF	TGTGCCAGTAGTAGGGGGGGTAGCAATCAGCCCCAGCATTTT
.	TRBV28	.	TRBJ2-5	CASSEMGAAGTQYF	TGTGCCAGCAGCGAAATGGGGGCAGCGGGGACCCAGTACTTC
TRBD2	TRBV6-6	.	TRBJ2-2	CAAAGGAGTGELFF	TGTGCCGCGGCGGGGGGCGCCGGCACCGGGGAGCTGTTTTTT
.	TRBV5-1	.	TRBJ2-5	CASSLSGAPKETQYF	TGCGCCAGCAGCTTGAGCGGAGCCCCCAAAGAGACCCAGTACTTC
.	TRBV28	medium-sized	TRBJ1-5	CASSFDNTSNQPQHF	TGTGCCAGCAGTTTTGACAATACTAGCAATCAGCCCCAGCATTTT
TRBD2	TRBV30	.	TRBJ2-1	CAWSPGLAGTEQFF	TGTGCCTGGAGTCCGGGACTAGCGGGGACTGAGCAGTTCTTC
TRBD2	TRBV7-2	few	TRBJ2-2	CASSIMRWTSSAGELFF	TGTGCCAGCAGCATCATGCGGTGGACTAGTAGCGCCGGGGAGCTGTTTTTT
.	TRBV5-1	.	TRBJ1-1	CASSSVVNTEAFF	TGCGCCAGCAGCTCGGTGGTGAACACTGAAGCTTTCTTT
.	TRBV7-2	.	TRBJ1-1	CASSWDPNTEAFF	TGTGCCAGCAGCTGGGACCCGAACACTGAAGCTTTCTTT
.	TRBV19	.	TRBJ2-7	CASSTEQGRYEQYF	TGTGCCAGTAGTACAGAACAGGGGAGGTACGAGCAGTACTTC
.	TRBV6-4	few	TRBJ1-1	CASSVQIGTEAFF	TGTGCCAGCAGTGTACAGATTGGCACTGAAGCTTTCTTT
.	TRBV7-6	.	TRBJ2-1	CASSLANPDYGRRRTGHEQFF	TGTGCCAGCAGCCTCGCGAACCCTGACTATGGGAGGAGGAGAACCGGACATGAGCAGTTCTTC
TRBD1	TRBV4-1	.	TRBJ1-2	CASSAPGTGVGYTF	TGCGCCAGCAGCGCTCCCGGGACAGGGGTTGGCTACACCTTC
.	TRBV4-1	.	TRBJ2-3	CASSQDRSSWVTQYF	TGCGCCAGCAGCCAAGATCGGTCTAGTTGGGTTACGCAGTATTTT
TRBD2	TRBV7-2	few	TRBJ2-7	CASSPGTIAGLAYEQYF	TGTGCCAGCAGCCCAGGTACAATAGCGGGGCTCGCCTACGAGCAGTACTTC